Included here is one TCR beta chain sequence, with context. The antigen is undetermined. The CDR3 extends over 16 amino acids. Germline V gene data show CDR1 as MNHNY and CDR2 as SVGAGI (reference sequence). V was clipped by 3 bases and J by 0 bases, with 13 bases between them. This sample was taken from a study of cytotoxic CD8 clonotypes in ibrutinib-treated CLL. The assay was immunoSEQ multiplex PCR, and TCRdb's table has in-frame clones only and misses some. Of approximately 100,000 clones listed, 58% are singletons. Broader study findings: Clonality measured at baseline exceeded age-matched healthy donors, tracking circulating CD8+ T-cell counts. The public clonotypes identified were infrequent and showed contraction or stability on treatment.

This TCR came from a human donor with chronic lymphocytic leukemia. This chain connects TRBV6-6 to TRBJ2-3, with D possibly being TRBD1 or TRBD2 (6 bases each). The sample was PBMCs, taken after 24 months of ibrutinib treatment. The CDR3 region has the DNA TGTGCCAGCAGTTATGGTAGGGGGACTAGCACAGATACGCAGTATTTT. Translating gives CASSYGRGTSTDTQYF.